Included here is one T cell receptor (beta chain) sequence, with context. The target of this receptor is not known. No much larger clone is present one base from it, and per-base qualities are unavailable. This record belongs to a study of OX40 agonist ivuxolimab in advanced cancers. With regard to the full study: The costimulatory receptor OX40 (CD134) was targeted by ivuxolimab, a fully human IgG2 agonistic monoclonal antibody. The purpose of peripheral TCRbeta sequencing was to test whether ivuxolimab changed TCR sequence diversity and led to clonal T-cell expansion. The paper covers the monotherapy dose-escalation part of the phase I ivuxolimab trial, which included N of about 50 patients. Partial responses occurred in three dose-escalation patients: two with cutaneous melanoma and one with hepatocellular carcinoma. Intravenous ivuxolimab was administered to patients every 2 weeks at six dose levels: 0.01, 0.1, 0.3, 1.5, 3 and 10 mg/kg. Among the 52 dose-escalation patients, around 19 had hepatocellular carcinoma, roughly 15 melanoma, 9 renal cell carcinoma and 9 head and neck cancer. Prior anti-PD-1, anti-PD-L1 or anti-CTLA-4 therapy was permitted, and checkpoint inhibitors had been received by about 44% of dose-escalation patients. A male proportion of roughly 80% and a mean age of 60 years, ranging from 23 to 79, were recorded for the dose-escalation cohort. Overall study outcomes, separate from this receptor: In partial responders in the 0.1-3.0 mg/kg groups, normalized peripheral clonal expansion was found to be among the lowest, especially among CD8+ T cells. Which antigens the clonally expanded peripheral T cells were specific for was not determined. At doses of 0.1 to 3.0 mg/kg, clonal expansion of both CD4+ and CD8+ T cells in blood was seen between baseline and week 6. Low levels of normalized T-cell clonal expansion were also seen in some patients who did not respond. On average, CD8+ T cells showed more expanded clones than CD4+ T cells after ivuxolimab.

Patients with autoimmune disease history or receiving systemic immunosuppression were excluded from the trial. Peripheral blood for TCR sequencing was drawn from every dose cohort at baseline, at cycle 4 day 1 and at cycle 7 day 1. Samples came from an open-label, multicenter, first-in-human phase I dose-escalation trial of ivuxolimab. Adults with locally advanced or metastatic head and neck squamous cell, hepatocellular, melanoma or renal cell carcinoma were enrolled in the trial. Before TCR sequencing, CD4+ T cells and CD8+ T cells were sorted from peripheral blood as separate populations. In the germline V gene, CDR1 corresponds to WSHSY and CDR2 to SAAADI. Measured from the cysteine to the phenylalanine, the CDR3 is 13 residues long. Of all the DNA, just the CDR3 is kept, 39 bases in frame from base 1. V gives up 4 bases and J gives up 7 bases, and the segment between their germline ends measures 10 bases.

To sequence the TCRbeta CDR3 region, genomic DNA was isolated from the sorted cells. TCRbeta CDR3 regions were sequenced using the immunoSEQ Assay. Not all clones reach the TCRdb copy of this immuneACCESS table, which keeps in-frame sequences only. Checked studies attribute under half of the gap to unresolved V genes and leave the rest unexplained. In all, the sample holds roughly 44,000 clones, and approximately 86% of those were seen once. Approximately 13% of the sample is held by the ten biggest clonotypes. The chain employs TRBV10-2 and TRBJ2-2; the best D guess is TRBD1, with 5 bases matching. Sequences were derived from CD4+ or CD8+ T cells sorted from blood, sampled in a trial of the OX40 agonist ivuxolimab. This sequence was found in an adult with an advanced solid tumor such as melanoma, head and neck, liver or kidney cancer. This receptor has the CDR3 CASSGWGSGELFF. The base sequence is TGCGCCAGCAGTGGTTGGGGCAGCGGGGAGCTGTTTTTT.